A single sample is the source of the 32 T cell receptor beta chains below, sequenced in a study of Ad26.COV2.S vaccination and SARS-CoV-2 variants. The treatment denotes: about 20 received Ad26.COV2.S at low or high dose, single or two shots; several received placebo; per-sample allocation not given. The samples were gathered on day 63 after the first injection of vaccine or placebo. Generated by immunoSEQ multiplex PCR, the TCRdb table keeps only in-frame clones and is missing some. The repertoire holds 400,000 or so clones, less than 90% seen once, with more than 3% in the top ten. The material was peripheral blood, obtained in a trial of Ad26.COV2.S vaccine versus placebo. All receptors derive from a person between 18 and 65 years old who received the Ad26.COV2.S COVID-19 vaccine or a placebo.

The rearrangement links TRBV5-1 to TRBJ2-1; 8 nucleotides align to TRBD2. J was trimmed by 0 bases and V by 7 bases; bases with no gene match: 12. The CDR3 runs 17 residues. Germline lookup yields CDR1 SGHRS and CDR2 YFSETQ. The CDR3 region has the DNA TGCGCCAGCGGAATGTTAGCGGGGCTGAGCTCCTACAATGAGCAGTTCTTC. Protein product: CASGMLAGLSSYNEQFF.

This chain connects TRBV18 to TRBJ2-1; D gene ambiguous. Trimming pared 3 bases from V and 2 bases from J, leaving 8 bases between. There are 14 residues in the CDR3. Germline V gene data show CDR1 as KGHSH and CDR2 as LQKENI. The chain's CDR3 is CASSPEGAYNEQFF. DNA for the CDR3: TGTGCCAGCTCACCGGAAGGAGCCTACAATGAGCAGTTCTTC.

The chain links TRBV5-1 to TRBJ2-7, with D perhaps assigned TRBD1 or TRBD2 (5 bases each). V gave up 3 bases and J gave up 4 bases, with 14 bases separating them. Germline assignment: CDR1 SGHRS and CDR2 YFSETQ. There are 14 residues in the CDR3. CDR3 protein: CASSWGTDDYEQYF. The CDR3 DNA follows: TGCGCCAGCAGCTGGGGGACGGACGATTACGAGCAGTACTTC.

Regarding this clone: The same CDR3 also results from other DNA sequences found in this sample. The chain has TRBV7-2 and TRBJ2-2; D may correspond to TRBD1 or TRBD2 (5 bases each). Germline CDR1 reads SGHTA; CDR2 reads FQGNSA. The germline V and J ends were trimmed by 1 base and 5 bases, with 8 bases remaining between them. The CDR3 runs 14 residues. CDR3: CASSLGGYTGELFF. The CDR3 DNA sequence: TGTGCCAGCAGCTTAGGGGGGTATACCGGGGAGCTGTTTTTT.

The CDR3 protein is CASSMGVLGYSNQPQHF. For the CDR3, the DNA is TGTGCCAGTAGTATGGGGGTCCTTGGATATAGCAATCAGCCCCAGCATTTT. This chain links TRBV19 with TRBJ1-5; D might be TRBD1 (5 bases). CDR1 is LNHDA and CDR2 is SQIVND in the germline V gene (reference sequence). V lost 3 bases and J lost 0, with 15 bases in between. This CDR3 comprises 17 residues. Together with reference TRBV19 and TRBJ1-5, the CDR3 gives the full variable domain: DGGITQSPKYLFRKEGQNVTLSCEQNLNHDAMYWYRQDPGQGLRLIYYSQIVNDFQKGDIAEGYSVSREKKESFPLTVTSAQKNPTAFYLCASSMGVLGYSNQPQHFGDGTRLSIL.

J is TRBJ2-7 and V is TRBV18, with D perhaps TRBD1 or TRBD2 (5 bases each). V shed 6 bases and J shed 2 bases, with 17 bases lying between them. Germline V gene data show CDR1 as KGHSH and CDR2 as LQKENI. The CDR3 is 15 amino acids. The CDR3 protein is CASSPETGATYEQYF. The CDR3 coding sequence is TGTGCCAGCTCCCCCGAAACCGGGGCTACCTACGAGCAGTACTTC. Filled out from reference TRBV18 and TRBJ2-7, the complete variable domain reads NAGVMQNPRHLVRRRGQEARLRCSPMKGHSHVYWYRQLPEEGLKFMVYLQKENIIDESGMPKERFSAEFPKEGPSILRIQQVVRGDSAAYFCASSPETGATYEQYFGPGTRLTVT.

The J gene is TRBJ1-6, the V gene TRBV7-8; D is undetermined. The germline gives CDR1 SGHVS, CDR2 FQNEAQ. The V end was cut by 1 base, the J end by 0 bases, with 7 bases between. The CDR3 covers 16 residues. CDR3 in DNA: TGTGCCAGCAGCTTAGAGGGCAGCTCCTATAATTCACCCCTCCACTTT. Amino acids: CASSLEGSSYNSPLHF.

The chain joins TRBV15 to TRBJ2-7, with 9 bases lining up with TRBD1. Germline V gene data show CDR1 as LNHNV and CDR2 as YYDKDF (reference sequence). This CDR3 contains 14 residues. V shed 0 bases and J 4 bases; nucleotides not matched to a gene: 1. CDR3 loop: CATSREGQGYEQYF. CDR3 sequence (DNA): TGTGCCACCAGCAGAGAGGGACAGGGTTACGAGCAGTACTTC.

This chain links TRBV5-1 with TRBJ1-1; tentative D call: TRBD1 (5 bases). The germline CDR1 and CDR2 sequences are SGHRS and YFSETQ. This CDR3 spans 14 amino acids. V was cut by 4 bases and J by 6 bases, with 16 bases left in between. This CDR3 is CASSLREGWAEAFF. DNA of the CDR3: TGCGCCAGCAGCCTCCGCGAGGGGTGGGCTGAAGCTTTCTTT.

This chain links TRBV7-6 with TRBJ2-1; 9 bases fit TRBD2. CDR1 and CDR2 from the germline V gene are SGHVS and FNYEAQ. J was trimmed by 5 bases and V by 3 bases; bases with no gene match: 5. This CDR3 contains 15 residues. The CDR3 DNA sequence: TGTGCCAGCAGCTTTACAGCGGGGGGAAACAATGAGCAGTTCTTC. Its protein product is CASSFTAGGNNEQFF.

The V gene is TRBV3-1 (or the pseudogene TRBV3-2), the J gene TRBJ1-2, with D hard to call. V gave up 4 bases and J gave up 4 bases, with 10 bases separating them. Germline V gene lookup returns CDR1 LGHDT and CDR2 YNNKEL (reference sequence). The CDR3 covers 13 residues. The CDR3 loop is CASSLGIFYGYTF. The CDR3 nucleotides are TGTGCCAGCAGCCTAGGGATTTTCTATGGCTACACCTTC.

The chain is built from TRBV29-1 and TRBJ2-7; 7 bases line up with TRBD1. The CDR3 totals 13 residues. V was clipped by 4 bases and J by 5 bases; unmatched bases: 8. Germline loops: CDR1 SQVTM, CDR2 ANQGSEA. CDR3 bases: TGCAGCGTTGGAGAGGGGGCGATGAACGAGCAGTACTTC. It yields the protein CSVGEGAMNEQYF.

CDR3 sequence: CASSDRDSHPNTEAFF. The CDR3 nucleotides are TGTGCCAGCAGCGACCGGGACAGCCATCCGAACACTGAAGCTTTCTTT. The chain recombines TRBV4-2 with TRBJ1-1; 7 nucleotides align to TRBD1. The germline gives CDR1 LGHNA, CDR2 YNFKEQ. CDR3 length: 16 residues. With V trimmed by 5 bases and J by 1 base, 10 bases remained unmatched.

CDR3 sequence: CASRQEGYREETQYF. Written as DNA, the CDR3 is TGCGCCAGCAGACAGGAGGGTTACAGGGAGGAGACCCAGTACTTC. The J gene is TRBJ2-5, the V gene TRBV5-1; either TRBD1 or TRBD2 may fit D (6 bases each). The V end lost 5 bases, the J end lost 5 bases, and 19 bases lay between the germline ends. The germline gives CDR1 SGHRS, CDR2 YFSETQ. The CDR3 sequence is 15 residues long.

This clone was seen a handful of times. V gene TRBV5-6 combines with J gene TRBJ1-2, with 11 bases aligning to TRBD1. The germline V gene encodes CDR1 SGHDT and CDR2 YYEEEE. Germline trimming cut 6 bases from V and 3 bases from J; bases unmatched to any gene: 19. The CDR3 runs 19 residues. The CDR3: CASNHGTGGVPFGYYGYTF. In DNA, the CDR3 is TGTGCCAGCAACCATGGGACAGGGGGAGTCCCATTTGGCTACTATGGCTACACCTTC.

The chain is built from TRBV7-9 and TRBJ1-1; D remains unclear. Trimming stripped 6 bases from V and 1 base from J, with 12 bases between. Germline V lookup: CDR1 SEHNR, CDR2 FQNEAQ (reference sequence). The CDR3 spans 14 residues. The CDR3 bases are TGTGCCAGCAGTACGATATTGGGGAACACTGAAGCTTTCTTT. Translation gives CASSTILGNTEAFF.

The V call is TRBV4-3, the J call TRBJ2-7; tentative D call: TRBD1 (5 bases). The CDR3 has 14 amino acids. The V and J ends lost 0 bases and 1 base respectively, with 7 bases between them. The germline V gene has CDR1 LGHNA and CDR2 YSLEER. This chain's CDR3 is CASSQDAGSYEQYF. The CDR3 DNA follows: TGCGCCAGCAGCCAAGATGCAGGGTCCTACGAGCAGTACTTC.

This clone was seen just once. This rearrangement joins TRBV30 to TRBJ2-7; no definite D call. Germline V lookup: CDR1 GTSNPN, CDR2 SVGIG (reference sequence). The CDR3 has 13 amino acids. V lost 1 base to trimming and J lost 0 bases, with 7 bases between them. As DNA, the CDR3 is TGTGCCTGGAGTGAAGGGAACTCCTACGAGCAGTACTTC. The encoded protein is CAWSEGNSYEQYF.

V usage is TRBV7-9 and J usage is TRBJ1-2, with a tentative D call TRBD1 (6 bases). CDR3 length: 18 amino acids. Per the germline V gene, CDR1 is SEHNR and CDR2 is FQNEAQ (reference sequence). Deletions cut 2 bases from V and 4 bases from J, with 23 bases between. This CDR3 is CASSLLRAPGGLAYGYTF. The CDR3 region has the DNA TGTGCCAGCAGCTTATTACGTGCACCGGGGGGGCTAGCCTATGGCTACACCTTC.

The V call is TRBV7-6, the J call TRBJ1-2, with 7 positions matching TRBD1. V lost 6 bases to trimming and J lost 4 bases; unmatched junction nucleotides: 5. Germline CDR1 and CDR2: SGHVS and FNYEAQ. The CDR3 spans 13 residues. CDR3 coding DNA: TGTGCCAGCAGGCCGACAGGGTTCTATGGCTACACCTTC. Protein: CASRPTGFYGYTF.

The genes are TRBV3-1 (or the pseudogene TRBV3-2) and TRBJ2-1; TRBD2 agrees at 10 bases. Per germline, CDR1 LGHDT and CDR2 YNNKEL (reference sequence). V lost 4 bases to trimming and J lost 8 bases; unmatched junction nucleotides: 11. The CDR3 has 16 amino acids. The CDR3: CASSLRTAGGSDEQFF. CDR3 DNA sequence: TGTGCCAGCAGCCTCCGAACAGCGGGGGGGTCGGATGAGCAGTTCTTC.

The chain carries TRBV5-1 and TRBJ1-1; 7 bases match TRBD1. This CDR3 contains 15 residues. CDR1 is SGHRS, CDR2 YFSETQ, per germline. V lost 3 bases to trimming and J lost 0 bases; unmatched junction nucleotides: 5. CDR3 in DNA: TGCGCCAGCAGCTCCGGGACAGACTTGAACACTGAAGCTTTCTTT. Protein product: CASSSGTDLNTEAFF.

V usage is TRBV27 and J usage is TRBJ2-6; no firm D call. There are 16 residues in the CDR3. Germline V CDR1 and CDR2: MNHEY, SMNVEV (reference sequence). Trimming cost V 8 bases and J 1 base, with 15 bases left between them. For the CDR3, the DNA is TGTGCCAGCTACGGGCACAGACCATCTGGGGCCAACGTCCTGACTTTC. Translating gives CASYGHRPSGANVLTF.

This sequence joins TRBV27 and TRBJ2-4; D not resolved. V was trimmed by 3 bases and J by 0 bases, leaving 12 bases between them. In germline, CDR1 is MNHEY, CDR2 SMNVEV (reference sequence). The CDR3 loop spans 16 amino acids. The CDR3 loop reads CASSLAGFLAKNIQYF. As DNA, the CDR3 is TGTGCCAGCAGTTTGGCAGGTTTCCTAGCCAAAAACATTCAGTACTTC.

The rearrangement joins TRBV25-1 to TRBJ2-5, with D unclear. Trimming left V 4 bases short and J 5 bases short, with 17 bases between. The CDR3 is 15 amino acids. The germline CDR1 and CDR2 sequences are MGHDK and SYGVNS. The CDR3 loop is CASSARGRVGETQYF. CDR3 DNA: TGTGCCAGCAGTGCCAGAGGCCGGGTTGGGGAGACCCAGTACTTC.

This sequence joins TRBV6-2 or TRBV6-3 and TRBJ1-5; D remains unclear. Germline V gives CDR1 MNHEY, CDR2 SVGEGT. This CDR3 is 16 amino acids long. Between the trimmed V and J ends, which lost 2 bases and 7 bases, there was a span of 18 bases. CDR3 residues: CASSYERDRVDQPQHF. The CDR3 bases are TGTGCCAGCAGTTACGAGAGGGATAGGGTAGACCAGCCCCAGCATTTT.

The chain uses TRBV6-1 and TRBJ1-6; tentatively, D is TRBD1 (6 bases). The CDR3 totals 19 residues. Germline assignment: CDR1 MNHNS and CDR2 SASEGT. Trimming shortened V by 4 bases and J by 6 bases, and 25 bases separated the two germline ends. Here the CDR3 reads CASSGRTLRVGGVNSPLHF. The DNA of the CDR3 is TGTGCCAGCAGTGGAAGGACTCTAAGAGTAGGGGGGGTTAATTCACCCCTCCACTTT.

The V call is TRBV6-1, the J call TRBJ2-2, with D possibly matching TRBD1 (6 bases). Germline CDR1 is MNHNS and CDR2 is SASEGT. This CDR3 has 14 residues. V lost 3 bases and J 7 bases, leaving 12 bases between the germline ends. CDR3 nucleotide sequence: TGTGCCAGCAGTGAGAACAGGGAGAACGGGGAGCTGTTTTTT. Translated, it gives CASSENRENGELFF.

The CDR3 sequence is CASSIGAGRDTQYF. The CDR3, as DNA: TGTGCCAGTAGTATAGGCGCCGGGAGAGATACGCAGTATTTT. V and J are TRBV19 and TRBJ2-3; D may be TRBD2 (6 bases). Germline values: CDR1 LNHDA, CDR2 SQIVND (reference sequence). CDR3 length equals 14 residues. V was clipped by 1 base and J by 5 bases, with 10 bases between them.

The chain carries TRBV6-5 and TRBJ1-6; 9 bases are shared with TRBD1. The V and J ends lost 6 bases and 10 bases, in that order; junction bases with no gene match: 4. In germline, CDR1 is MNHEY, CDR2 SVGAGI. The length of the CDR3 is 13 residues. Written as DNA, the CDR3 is TGTGCCAGCAGCGACAGGGGGAACTCACCCCTCCACTTT. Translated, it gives CASSDRGNSPLHF.

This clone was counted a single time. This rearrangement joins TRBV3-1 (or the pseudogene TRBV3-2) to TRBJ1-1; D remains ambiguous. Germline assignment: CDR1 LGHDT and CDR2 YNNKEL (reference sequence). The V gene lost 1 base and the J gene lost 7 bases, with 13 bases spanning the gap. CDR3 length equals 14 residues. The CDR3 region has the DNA TGTGCCAGCAGCCAAGCCCACTCAGAGGGTGAAGCTTTCTTT. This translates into CASSQAHSEGEAFF.

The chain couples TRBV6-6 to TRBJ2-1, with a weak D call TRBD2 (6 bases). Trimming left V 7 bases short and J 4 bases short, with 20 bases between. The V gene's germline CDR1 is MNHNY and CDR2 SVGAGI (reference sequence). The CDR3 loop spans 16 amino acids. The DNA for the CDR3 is TGTGCCAGCAAATCCGGGAGTGGAAGAGGATACAATGAGCAGTTCTTC. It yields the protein CASKSGSGRGYNEQFF.